A selection of T cell receptor beta chains follows, all from one sample in a study of blood T cells in healthy people across ages. TCRdb reprocessed the 5' RACE reads with MiXCR, giving one entry per CDR3 protein. The sample consists of fewer than 800,000 distinct CDR3 sequences, roughly 49% of them appearing once. Source material: blood. Every receptor here comes from a woman aged 55-69 years in good health. Each CDR3 is given with its conserved first and last residue. A D gene is named only where the DNA matches it firmly. A clone size is listed for some rows: how often the clone was seen (once, few, many), or a class if it is expanded.

CDR3	DNA	D	size	V	J
CASSEIEDNEKLFF	TGTGCCAGCAGTGAAATAGAAGATAATGAAAAACTGTTTTTT	-	many	TRBV2	TRBJ1-4
CASRPGQGQPQHF	TGTGCCAGCAGACCCGGACAGGGCCAGCCCCAGCATTTT	TRBD1	-	TRBV2	TRBJ1-5
CASSPPRERSYNEQFF	TGTGCCAGCTCACCCCCGAGGGAGCGGAGCTACAATGAGCAGTTCTTC	-	many	TRBV18	TRBJ2-1
CASSLRGRFLKLFF	TGTGCCAGCAGTTTACGAGGACGATTCTTGAAACTGTTTTTT	-	-	TRBV27	TRBJ1-4
CASSFGLTRETQYF	TGTGCCAGCAGCTTTGGACTAACCCGAGAGACCCAGTACTTC	-	few	TRBV7-8	TRBJ2-5
CSARASGSYEQYF	TGCAGTGCTAGAGCTAGCGGATCCTACGAGCAGTACTTC	TRBD2	-	TRBV20-1	TRBJ2-7
CASILAGDQETQYF	TGTGCCAGCATACTAGCGGGAGACCAAGAGACCCAGTACTTC	TRBD2	-	TRBV28	TRBJ2-5
CASSLNRGQEQYF	TGTGCCAGCAGCTTGAACAGGGGGCAGGAGCAGTACTTC	TRBD1	many	TRBV7-2	TRBJ2-7
CACSYAIMNTEAFF	TGTGCCTGCAGTTACGCGATCATGAACACTGAAGCTTTCTTT	-	-	TRBV6-6	TRBJ1-1
CASSPLAGVSYEQYF	TGCGCCAGCAGCCCACTAGCGGGAGTATCATACGAGCAGTACTTC	TRBD2	many	TRBV5-1	TRBJ2-7
CASSPNYRGDGYTF	TGTGCCAGCTCACCGAATTACAGGGGAGATGGCTACACCTTC	TRBD1	-	TRBV18	TRBJ1-2
CSARDSGRQSYEQYF	TGCAGTGCTAGAGATTCTGGGAGACAGTCCTACGAGCAGTACTTC	-	few	TRBV20-1	TRBJ2-7
CASSQEASVLGGANVLTF	TGCGCCAGCAGCCAAGAAGCGAGTGTACTAGGTGGGGCCAACGTCCTGACTTTC	-	-	TRBV4-3	TRBJ2-6
CASSLNSPGLAVGEQFF	TGCGCCAGCAGCCTCAACTCTCCGGGACTAGCGGTAGGAGAGCAGTTCTTC	TRBD2	-	TRBV4-3	TRBJ2-1
CSARGNEEYF	TGCAGTGCTAGAGGCAACGAGGAGTACTTC	-	few	TRBV20-1	TRBJ2-7
CASSSRQGNPYEQYF	TGCGCCAGCAGCTCCAGACAGGGAAACCCCTACGAGCAGTACTTC	TRBD1	few	TRBV5-1	TRBJ2-7
CAWSVGRENMYTQYF	TGTGCCTGGAGTGTCGGGCGGGAGAACATGTATACGCAGTATTTT	TRBD2	-	TRBV30	TRBJ2-3
CASTEQSSYNEQFF	TGCGCCAGCACTGAGCAGAGCTCCTACAATGAGCAGTTCTTC	-	few	TRBV5-1	TRBJ2-1
CASSSGYSNQPQHF	TGTGCCAGCAGTTCCGGGTATAGCAATCAGCCCCAGCATTTT	-	-	TRBV12-3/TRBV12-4	TRBJ1-5
CASSVSWGEDEQYF	TGTGCCAGCAGCGTCAGCTGGGGGGAGGACGAGCAGTACTTC	-	-	TRBV9	TRBJ2-7
CASTPGTGPYEQYF	TGTGCCAGCACCCCAGGGACGGGACCCTACGAGCAGTACTTC	-	few	TRBV5-5	TRBJ2-7
CSVEEGVRNTEAFF	TGCAGCGTTGAGGAGGGGGTGAGGAACACTGAAGCTTTCTTT	-	-	TRBV29-1	TRBJ1-1
CASSHRGGASGSSGANVLTF	TGTGCCAGCAGCCACCGTGGGGGAGCGAGCGGGTCATCCGGGGCCAACGTCCTGACTTTC	-	-	TRBV7-3	TRBJ2-6
CASSRYPGTTQYF	TGTGCCAGCAGTCGGTATCCGGGGACGACCCAGTACTTC	-	-	TRBV28	TRBJ2-5
CASSQAGRSDFQYF	TGTGCCAGCAGCCAAGCGGGACGGAGCGACTTTCAGTACTTC	-	few	TRBV3-1	TRBJ2-4
CASSQDPASQRYGYTF	TGCGCCAGCAGCCAAGATCCGGCCTCGCAGCGCTATGGCTACACCTTC	-	-	TRBV4-3	TRBJ1-2
CASSQLSTEQFF	TGTGCCAGCAGCCAATTAAGTACGGAACAGTTCTTC	-	few	TRBV7-9	TRBJ2-1
CASSVYPGTPGNTIYF	TGTGCCAGCAGCGTGTATCCCGGGACTCCTGGAAACACCATATATTTT	-	-	TRBV7-6	TRBJ1-3
CASSHQRGSDTQYF	TGCGCCAGCAGCCACCAAAGGGGATCAGATACGCAGTATTTT	-	-	TRBV4-1	TRBJ2-3
CASSKGLVGETQYF	TGTGCCAGCAGCAAAGGGCTCGTGGGAGAGACCCAGTACTTC	-	many	TRBV7-2	TRBJ2-5
CASSEGLSTDTQYF	TGTGCCAGCAGCGAGGGGCTTAGCACAGATACGCAGTATTTT	-	many	TRBV2	TRBJ2-3
CAIRPSGQETQYF	TGTGCCATCAGACCGTCCGGCCAAGAGACCCAGTACTTC	-	few	TRBV10-3	TRBJ2-5
CASSLGRDPTGELFF	TGTGCCAGCAGTTTGGGAAGGGACCCCACCGGGGAGCTGTTTTTT	-	few	TRBV28	TRBJ2-2
CAISESAGGLEKLFF	TGTGCCATCAGTGAGTCGGCAGGGGGTCTTGAAAAACTGTTTTTT	TRBD1	-	TRBV10-3	TRBJ1-4
CASSQRDNPEAFF	TGTGCCAGCAGCCAACGGGACAACCCTGAAGCTTTCTTT	-	-	TRBV3-1	TRBJ1-1
CASSPGGGTQYF	TGTGCCAGCAGTCCGGGCGGTGGGACCCAGTACTTC	-	few	TRBV7-9	TRBJ2-5
CASRSRDRPYNEQFF	TGTGCCAGCAGAAGCCGGGACAGACCCTACAATGAGCAGTTCTTC	TRBD1	few	TRBV12-3/TRBV12-4	TRBJ2-1
CASSPPAGYEQYF	TGTGCCAGCTCACCACCGGCGGGCTACGAGCAGTACTTC	-	-	TRBV18	TRBJ2-7
CASIPSPGGTQYF	TGTGCCAGCATCCCAAGCCCAGGGGGTACGCAGTATTTT	TRBD1	-	TRBV2	TRBJ2-3
CASSPQGYPYF	TGTGCCAGCAGTCCACAGGGGTATCCGTACTTC	TRBD1	-	TRBV12-3/TRBV12-4	TRBJ2-5
CSASSGRRASYNEQFF	TGCAGTGCTAGCTCCGGAAGGAGGGCCTCATACAATGAGCAGTTCTTC	-	-	TRBV20-1	TRBJ2-1
CATLGASTGELFF	TGTGCCACCCTCGGGGCGTCCACCGGGGAGCTGTTTTTT	-	few	TRBV2	TRBJ2-2
CSARVGPRTLYSNQPQHF	TGCAGTGCTAGAGTAGGACCGAGAACGCTTTATAGCAATCAGCCCCAGCATTTT	-	-	TRBV20-1	TRBJ1-5
CASSLRDTEAFF	TGTGCCAGCAGTTTGAGGGACACTGAAGCTTTCTTT	-	-	TRBV12-3/TRBV12-4	TRBJ1-1
CASSQESNRRMNTEAFF	TGCGCCAGCAGCCAAGAATCGAACCGCAGGATGAACACTGAAGCTTTCTTT	-	-	TRBV4-3	TRBJ1-1
CAISATAPGANVLTF	TGTGCCATCAGTGCGACTGCCCCTGGGGCCAACGTCCTGACTTTC	-	-	TRBV10-3	TRBJ2-6
CASTQDSYTEQFF	TGTGCCAGCACCCAAGACTCATACACTGAGCAGTTCTTC	-	-	TRBV12-3/TRBV12-4	TRBJ2-1
CASSPPGLAAPDTQYF	TGTGCCAGCTCACCACCGGGACTAGCGGCCCCAGATACGCAGTATTTT	TRBD2	-	TRBV18	TRBJ2-3
CASSRLGNSDTQYF	TGTGCCAGCAGCAGACTTGGGAACTCCGATACGCAGTATTTT	-	-	TRBV3-1	TRBJ2-3
CASSLRDRAGEQFF	TGCGCCAGCAGCTTGAGGGACAGGGCCGGTGAGCAGTTCTTC	TRBD1	few	TRBV5-1	TRBJ2-1
CASSLSDTDTQYF	TGTGCCAGCAGTTTATCTGACACAGATACGCAGTATTTT	-	-	TRBV28	TRBJ2-3
CGSRPRGEHGANVLTF	TGTGGCAGCAGGCCCCGTGGGGAGCATGGGGCCAACGTCCTGACTTTC	-	-	TRBV28	TRBJ2-6
CASSLGTTTGELFF	TGTGCCAGCAGCTTAGGGACTACGACCGGGGAGCTGTTTTTT	TRBD2	few	TRBV7-3	TRBJ2-2
CASSQDHKGYPQETQYF	TGCGCCAGCAGCCAAGATCACAAGGGATACCCTCAAGAGACCCAGTACTTC	-	few	TRBV4-1	TRBJ2-5
CASSPLYMGAENIQYF	TGTGCCAGCAGCCCCCTTTATATGGGGGCCGAAAACATTCAGTACTTC	-	-	TRBV7-9	TRBJ2-4
CASTPGRASYEQYF	TGTGCCAGCACCCCGGGACGAGCCTCCTACGAGCAGTACTTC	-	-	TRBV7-2	TRBJ2-7
CATSSNPAARNSPLHF	TGTGCCACCAGCAGTAATCCCGCGGCCCGTAATTCACCCCTCCACTTT	-	-	TRBV15	TRBJ1-6
CSANPGTQETQYF	TGCAGTGCGAACCCAGGGACCCAAGAGACCCAGTACTTC	-	-	TRBV20-1	TRBJ2-5